This T cell receptor (beta chain) was observed in a study of human T cells and chemical hapten exposure (dated by TCRdb to the early 2020s). About the investigation overall: Libraries were pooled for sequencing, and variation in per-sample TCR yields was attributed mainly to small differences in library volumes within the pool. In alopecia patients, the study followed how the peripheral blood TCR repertoire changed in vivo over primary and secondary sensitization to diphenylcyclopropenone (DPC), a hapten. Both TCR alpha and TCR beta chains were sequenced from each blood RNA sample.

Paper-wide results and their limitations: After repeated subsampling, the strength of the expansion versus patch-test correlation and the threshold at which it became significant changed. The number of TCRs above 1 in 1000 frequency did not change with DPC sensitization; there was no evidence of global repertoire structure alterations.

Unfractionated whole blood was collected in Tempus Blood RNA tubes, and total RNA was extracted from that blood. Five healthy volunteers served as TCR sequencing controls and were bled at day 0, 2 weeks and 6 weeks. The CDR3, cysteine through phenylalanine, is 16 amino acids long. The CDR3 DNA has 48 bases and is translated from base 1. From the germline V gene (reference sequence), CDR1 is DFQATT and CDR2 is SNEGSKA. The junction shows trimming of 1 base on V and 7 bases on J, and the gene matches do not reach 10 bases of it. The library came from 5' RACE. Sequencing was carried out with an Illumina MiSeq. During library preparation, unique molecular identifiers were attached to individual cDNA molecules so that TCRs could be counted quantitatively and reproducibly. The authors' analysis ran thus. A median of around 100,000 TCRs per sample was observed, with a range of about 23,224 to 700,000. V, J and CDR3 annotation of the TCR reads was carried out using the Decombinator software suite. For PS versus PT1 abundance plots, all samples were subsampled to the same number of TCRs (28,000). Expanded TCRs were defined as absent before sensitization and observed at least eight times at the 2-week time point. TCRdb reanalyzed the raw reads on its own, using fastp at Q25 for trimming and MiXCR for clone calling, and kept in-frame beta chains. Under each unique CDR3 protein, matching rows form one entry showing the most common genes and DNA. The V and J calls and clone size are TCRdb's, not the authors'. A total of under 85,000 distinct CDR3 sequences appear in this sample, roughly 8.4% of them only once. The top ten constitute over 2% of the sample.

This clonotype was seen at least ten times. No antigen is known for it. Qualities for individual bases were not recorded, and no much larger clone is one base off. The receptor was isolated from a male donor in good health. Rearrangement joined TRBV20-1 to TRBJ1-6; 7 central nucleotides agree with TRBD1. The CDR3 corresponds to CSARVGDSGRNSPLHF. The nucleotide sequence is TGCAGTGCTAGAGTGGGGGACAGCGGAAGGAATTCACCCCTCCACTTT.